These 20 T cell receptor beta chains share one sample of origin, sequenced in a study of blood T cell repertoires in COVID-19. This table comes from immunoSEQ multiplex PCR, and its TCRdb copy is limited to in-frame clones, with some not included. The sample has over 250,000 clones, more than 75% seen once. The sample consisted of PBMCs or T cells enriched from blood (not recorded which). The receptors were sampled from a woman aged 60-75 years in a cohort exposed to, infected with or recovered from COVID-19 (not recorded which).

This clone has just one count. The rearrangement uses TRBV4-1 and TRBJ2-4; D perhaps matches TRBD1 (6 bases). This CDR3 contains 15 residues. Trimming removed 0 bases from V and 0 bases from J, with 6 bases in between. Germline V CDR1 and CDR2: MGHRA, YSYEKL. CDR3 sequence reads: CASSQEGGAKNIQYF. Here the CDR3 DNA reads TGCGCCAGCAGCCAAGAAGGGGGAGCCAAAAACATTCAGTACTTC.

This rearrangement joins TRBV24-1 to TRBJ1-6, with D tentatively TRBD1 (6 bases). This CDR3 contains 13 residues. Trimming left V 7 bases short and J 5 bases short, with 8 bases between. Germline V gene lookup returns CDR1 KGHDR and CDR2 SFDVKD. CDR3 residues: CATRDRDNSPLHF. Written as DNA, the CDR3 is TGTGCCACCAGGGACAGAGATAATTCACCCCTCCACTTT.

The V and J genes are TRBV5-8 and TRBJ2-5; 7 nucleotides agree with TRBD1. With V trimmed by 3 bases and J by 0 bases, 2 bases remained unmatched. CDR3 length: 14 amino acids. The germline V gene has CDR1 SGHTS and CDR2 YDEGEE. The CDR3 DNA reads as TGTGCCAGCAGCTGGGGACAGTACCAAGAGACCCAGTACTTC. This encodes CASSWGQYQETQYF.

V gene TRBV5-4 combines with J gene TRBJ2-7; 7 positions match TRBD2. The CDR3 totals 16 residues. V shed 0 bases, J shed 0 bases, and the junction held 6 bases outside the gene matches. Germline V gene data show CDR1 as SGHNT and CDR2 as YYREEE (reference sequence). The CDR3, as DNA: TGTGCCAGCAGCTTGGCTCAGGGAGGGAGCTCCTACGAGCAGTACTTC. The encoded protein is CASSLAQGGSSYEQYF. The whole variable domain, filled in from reference TRBV5-4 and TRBJ2-7, reads ETGVTQSPTHLIKTRGQQVTLRCSSQSGHNTVSWYQQALGQGPQFIFQYYREEENGRGNFPPRFSGLQFPNYSSELNVNALELDDSALYLCASSLAQGGSSYEQYFGPGTRLTVT.

The chain is built from TRBV28 and TRBJ2-7; possibly TRBD2 for D (6 bases). V was clipped by 5 bases and J by 3 bases, with 17 bases between them. This CDR3 spans 15 amino acids. CDR1 and CDR2 (germline): MDHEN, SYDVKM. The DNA for the CDR3 is TGTGCCAGCAGTCGTACGGGACTCCTTATCTACGAGCAGTACTTC. This encodes CASSRTGLLIYEQYF.

This clone was observed once. V and J are TRBV7-9 and TRBJ2-1; 10 bases are a match to TRBD2. The length of the CDR3 is 16 residues. From germline, CDR1 is SEHNR and CDR2 FQNEAQ (reference sequence). J was trimmed by 4 bases and V by 5 bases; bases with no gene match: 8. The CDR3 nucleotides read TGTGCCAGCAGCGAAAAGCGGGAGGGGGGATACAATGAGCAGTTCTTC. Protein sequence: CASSEKREGGYNEQFF.

V is TRBV19 and J is TRBJ1-2; possible D gene TRBD1, 5 bases. The V and J ends lost 5 bases and 3 bases respectively, with 13 bases between them. Germline-derived CDR1 and CDR2 are LNHDA and SQIVND (reference sequence). The CDR3 extends over 14 amino acids. The CDR3 nucleotides read TGTGCCAGTAGTGGACAAAGAGCCGACTATGGCTACACCTTC. Translation: CASSGQRADYGYTF. The complete variable domain, with remaining parts taken from reference TRBV19 and TRBJ1-2, reads DGGITQSPKYLFRKEGQNVTLSCEQNLNHDAMYWYRQDPGQGLRLIYYSQIVNDFQKGDIAEGYSVSREKKESFPLTVTSAQKNPTAFYLCASSGQRADYGYTFGSGTRLTVV.

This clone was found once. The J gene is TRBJ2-7, the V gene TRBV3-1 (or the pseudogene TRBV3-2); D gene uncertain. V was pared by 1 base and J by 3 bases, with 13 bases between. This CDR3 contains 15 residues. Germline CDR1 is LGHDT and CDR2 is YNNKEL (reference sequence). The CDR3 region is CASSQAPASHYEQYF. The CDR3 region has the DNA TGTGCCAGCAGCCAAGCCCCAGCGTCCCACTACGAGCAGTACTTC.

The chain has TRBV2 and TRBJ2-7, with TRBD1 matching 8 bases. Trimming took 11 bases from V and 0 from J; bases not matched to a gene: 3. The length of the CDR3 is 12 residues. Germline CDR1 and CDR2: SNHLY and FYNNEI. The CDR3 loop is CAGGQVSYEQYF. The CDR3, as DNA: TGTGCCGGGGGACAGGTCTCCTACGAGCAGTACTTC.

This chain joins TRBV19 and TRBJ2-1; D ambiguous. V dropped 4 bases and J dropped 8 bases, with 12 bases sitting between them. The CDR3 has 13 residues. Germline V gene data show CDR1 as LNHDA and CDR2 as SQIVND (reference sequence). CDR3 sequence: CASSSSPVHEQFF. The CDR3 DNA reads as TGTGCCAGTAGTAGTTCCCCCGTCCATGAGCAGTTCTTC.

The rearrangement links TRBV2 to TRBJ2-1; TRBD2 aligns across 8 bases. Germline CDR1 and CDR2: SNHLY and FYNNEI. This CDR3 is 14 amino acids long. The ends lost 4 bases at V and 7 bases at J; junction bases unmatched: 6. The CDR3 DNA is TGTGCCAGCAGTGTAAGCGGGAGCCGAAATGAGCAGTTCTTC. Protein product: CASSVSGSRNEQFF.

The genes are TRBV28 and TRBJ1-5, with 8 bases identical to TRBD1. Germline V gene sequence: CDR1 MDHEN, CDR2 SYDVKM. The CDR3 has 19 amino acids. The junction had 15 bases not matched to a gene; V was cut back by 2 bases and J by 3 bases. CDR3 residues: CASSLEMTLRDRLNQPQHF. The CDR3 coding sequence is TGTGCCAGCAGTTTAGAGATGACTCTCCGGGACAGGCTCAATCAGCCCCAGCATTTT.

CDR3 residues: CASSQAGAGGRITDTQYF. The DNA for the CDR3 is TGCGCCAGCAGCCAGGCCGGGGCAGGGGGGCGAATCACAGATACGCAGTATTTT. This chain links TRBV4-3 with TRBJ2-3, with D tentatively TRBD1 (7 bases). CDR1 is LGHNA, CDR2 YSLEER, per germline. Trimming left V 3 bases short and J 2 bases short, with 21 bases between. This CDR3 region has 18 residues.

The J gene is TRBJ2-7, the V gene TRBV6-2 or TRBV6-3; tentative D call: TRBD2 (6 bases). This CDR3 comprises 11 residues. The V and J ends lost 6 bases and 6 bases respectively, with 9 bases between them. Germline V gene sequence: CDR1 MNHEY, CDR2 SVGEGT. Here the CDR3 DNA reads TGTGCCAGCAGCCAGGGAGGCGAGCAGTACTTC. The encoded protein is CASSQGGEQYF.

J is TRBJ2-7 and V is TRBV19, with 7 nucleotides matching TRBD2. V shed 3 bases and J 6 bases; nucleotides not matched to a gene: 5. The CDR3 sequence is 13 residues long. CDR1 LNHDA and CDR2 SQIVND come from the germline V gene (reference sequence). The CDR3 DNA reads TGTGCCAGTAGTATTGGGGAGGGATCCGAGCAGTACTTC. Its protein product is CASSIGEGSEQYF. The variable domain in full, with the rest retrieved from reference TRBV19 and TRBJ2-7, is DGGITQSPKYLFRKEGQNVTLSCEQNLNHDAMYWYRQDPGQGLRLIYYSQIVNDFQKGDIAEGYSVSREKKESFPLTVTSAQKNPTAFYLCASSIGEGSEQYFGPGTRLTVT.

The chain is built from TRBV2 and TRBJ2-7; D is unclear. V lost 5 bases and J lost 3, with 17 bases in between. Germline loops: CDR1 SNHLY, CDR2 FYNNEI. CDR3 length equals 15 residues. CDR3 sequence: CASSSRPELDYEQYF. CDR3 bases: TGTGCCAGCAGTAGCCGCCCCGAGCTAGACTACGAGCAGTACTTC.

V is TRBV29-1 and J is TRBJ2-7; TRBD2 matches at 7 bases. V lost 5 bases and J lost 4; bases outside the gene matches: 8. CDR3 length equals 13 residues. CDR1 and CDR2 (germline): SQVTM, ANQGSEA. For the CDR3, the DNA is TGCAGCGTTCTCAAGACTAGCTCATACGAGCAGTACTTC. Amino acids: CSVLKTSSYEQYF.

J is TRBJ1-5 and V is TRBV6-5; 7 bases match TRBD1. Trimming removed 5 bases from V and 1 base from J; junction bases left unmatched: 2. Germline CDR1 reads MNHEY; CDR2 reads SVGAGI. There are 14 residues in the CDR3. The CDR3: CASSPDRSNQPQHF. CDR3 coding DNA: TGTGCCAGCAGTCCGGACAGGAGCAATCAGCCCCAGCATTTT.

The V call is TRBV30, the J call TRBJ2-1; 15 positions agree with TRBD2. The CDR3 covers 14 residues. Germline CDR1 GTSNPN, CDR2 SVGIG (reference sequence). The V gene end was trimmed by 1 base and the J gene end by 10 bases; junction bases not matched to a gene: 2. CDR3 nucleotides: TGTGCCTGGAGTGGAGGACTAGCGGGAGGGGAGCAGTTCTTC. Translating it yields CAWSGGLAGGEQFF.

CDR3 in DNA: TGTGCCATCAGTGAGTCGGCGGACAGGAATGAAAAACTGTTTTTT. Protein sequence: CAISESADRNEKLFF. This chain joins TRBV10-3 and TRBJ1-4; 7 bases are a match to TRBD1. Germline V gene data show CDR1 as ENHRY and CDR2 as SYGVKD. The CDR3 has 15 residues. V trimming: 0 bases; J trimming: 5 bases; junction bases outside the gene matches: 3.